The rows below give T cell receptor beta chains drawn from one sample of a study of T cell responses to AZD1222 COVID-19 vaccine. TCRdb's table, derived via immunoSEQ multiplex PCR, lists solely in-frame clones and lacks some. The sample has about 47,000 clones, roughly 78% seen once. The specimen was peripheral blood, collected 28 days after the second dose of the MenACWY control vaccine. These receptors originate from an adult who received the MenACWY meningococcal vaccine as a control. Each CDR3 is given with its conserved first and last residue. The D gene is left open where the match is weak. For some rows the clone size is stated as once, few or many, or as a class when expanded; others skip it.

>-|TRBV7-2|-|TRBJ1-1
CASSFRRGGTEAFF
TGTGCCAGCAGCTTTAGGAGGGGCGGCACTGAAGCTTTCTTT
>-|TRBV14|-|TRBJ2-1
CASSLLGASYNEQFF
TGTGCCAGCAGCCTATTGGGGGCGAGCTACAATGAGCAGTTCTTC
>TRBD2|TRBV9|-|TRBJ2-3
CASSVGPAGLAGRNTQYF
TGTGCCAGCAGCGTAGGTCCAGCAGGGCTAGCGGGGAGGAATACGCAGTATTTT
>-|TRBV7-7|-|TRBJ1-5
CASSLAQSQPQHF
TGTGCCAGCAGCTTAGCACAAAGTCAGCCCCAGCATTTT
>-|TRBV11-1|-|TRBJ2-1
CASVLGRSYNEQFF
TGTGCCTCCGTTTTAGGCCGCTCCTACAATGAGCAGTTCTTC
>-|TRBV7-9|-|TRBJ1-6
CASSPGRDSPLHF
TGTGCCAGCAGCCCTGGCAGGGATTCACCCCTCCACTTT
>TRBD2|TRBV3-1/TRBV3-2|-|TRBJ2-1
CASSQEWLAGVHEQFF
TGTGCCAGCAGCCAAGAGTGGCTAGCGGGAGTCCATGAGCAGTTCTTC
>TRBD2|TRBV24-1|once|TRBJ2-1
CATSDESSGKRNEQFF
TGTGCCACCAGTGATGAATCTAGCGGGAAACGGAATGAGCAGTTCTTC
>TRBD1|TRBV3-1/TRBV3-2|-|TRBJ1-1
CASTARQGNTEAFF
TGTGCCAGCACCGCACGACAGGGGAACACTGAAGCTTTCTTT
>-|TRBV6-5|-|TRBJ1-2
CASSYSAGPGSYGYTF
TGTGCCAGCAGTTACTCAGCAGGGCCTGGCTCCTATGGCTACACCTTC
>TRBD1|TRBV7-9|-|TRBJ1-4
CASRPGTGNEKLFF
TGTGCCAGCAGACCCGGGACAGGAAATGAAAAACTGTTTTTT
>-|TRBV2|-|TRBJ1-2
CASTQGIPSNYGYTF
TGTGCCAGCACCCAGGGGATCCCAAGTAACTATGGCTACACCTTC
>-|TRBV2|-|TRBJ2-1
CASSGELGTTYNEQFF
TGTGCCAGCAGTGGGGAACTCGGAACTACCTACAATGAGCAGTTCTTC
>TRBD2|TRBV3-1/TRBV3-2|-|TRBJ2-1
CASSQVSGRGPYNEQFF
TGTGCCAGCAGCCAGGTTAGCGGGAGAGGGCCCTACAATGAGCAGTTCTTC
>-|TRBV28|-|TRBJ1-5
CASSLRTNLRGNQPQHF
TGTGCCAGCAGTTTACGGACAAATCTTAGGGGCAATCAGCCCCAGCATTTT
>TRBD1|TRBV7-8|-|TRBJ1-5
CASSPGQGGNQPQHF
TGTGCCAGCAGCCCAGGACAGGGAGGCAATCAGCCCCAGCATTTT
>-|TRBV14|-|TRBJ1-1
CASSQEATVLNTEAFF
TGTGCCAGCAGCCAAGAAGCGACAGTATTGAACACTGAAGCTTTCTTT
>-|TRBV5-1|-|TRBJ2-2
CASRPPGGANTGELFF
TGCGCCAGCAGACCTCCCGGCGGGGCGAACACCGGGGAGCTGTTTTTT
>-|TRBV3-1/TRBV3-2|-|TRBJ1-1
CASSQGGARITEAFF
TGTGCCAGCAGCCAAGGCGGGGCGAGGATCACTGAAGCTTTCTTT
>TRBD1|TRBV5-6|-|TRBJ2-6
CASSLGWQGARGANVLTF
TGTGCCAGCAGCTTGGGCTGGCAGGGGGCGCGAGGGGCCAACGTCCTGACTTTC
>-|TRBV19|-|TRBJ2-6
CATGSTGSGANVLTF
TGTGCCACCGGATCTACCGGTTCTGGGGCCAACGTCCTGACTTTC
>-|TRBV5-8|-|TRBJ2-1
CASLRSGSSYNEQFF
TGTGCCAGCCTCCGGTCCGGGAGCTCCTACAATGAGCAGTTCTTC
>-|TRBV5-6|-|TRBJ1-5
CASSLAKGPSNQPQHF
TGTGCCAGCAGCTTGGCCAAAGGGCCTAGCAATCAGCCCCAGCATTTT
>-|TRBV7-9|-|TRBJ2-7
CASSLVEFVSGDHTYEQYF
TGTGCCAGCAGCTTAGTCGAATTCGTGTCGGGAGATCACACTTACGAGCAGTACTTC
>-|TRBV11-2|once|TRBJ1-3
CASSLLSGSPGNTIYF
TGTGCCAGCAGCTTATTGTCGGGGTCCCCTGGAAACACCATATATTTT
>-|TRBV2|once|TRBJ1-1
CASSVNGGHTEAFF
TGTGCCAGCAGTGTGAACGGGGGGCACACTGAAGCTTTCTTT
>-|TRBV6-5|few|TRBJ1-1
CASSNKPDTEAFF
TGTGCCAGCAGTAATAAGCCGGACACTGAAGCTTTCTTT
>-|TRBV9|-|TRBJ1-1
CASSGSNTEAFF
TGTGCCAGCAGCGGGTCGAACACTGAAGCTTTCTTT
>-|TRBV15|once|TRBJ1-4
CATSRDFDYGREEKLFF
TGTGCCACCAGCAGAGATTTTGATTACGGGAGAGAGGAAAAACTGTTTTTT
>TRBD2|TRBV11-3|-|TRBJ2-2
CASSFSGSHGELFF
TGTGCCAGCAGCTTCAGCGGGAGTCACGGGGAGCTGTTTTTT
>-|TRBV4-1|-|TRBJ1-6
CASSLQSGVGNSPLHF
TGCGCCAGCAGCCTCCAATCAGGGGTCGGGAATTCACCCCTCCACTTT
>TRBD1|TRBV30|few|TRBJ1-3
CAWSALGTGTGNTIYF
TGTGCCTGGAGTGCCCTTGGGACAGGGACTGGAAACACCATATATTTT
>-|TRBV29-1|-|TRBJ1-3
CSAGGGGNTIYF
TGCAGCGCCGGGGGAGGGGGAAACACCATATATTTT
>TRBD1|TRBV9|-|TRBJ2-3
CASSPKGDRGTPDTQYF
TGTGCCAGCAGCCCGAAGGGGGACAGGGGAACACCAGATACGCAGTATTTT
>TRBD1|TRBV5-1|-|TRBJ1-2
CASTIGQGFFGYTF
TGCGCCAGCACGATAGGACAGGGGTTTTTTGGCTACACCTTC
>-|TRBV5-4|-|TRBJ2-3
CASSSLGRDTQYF
TGTGCCAGCAGCTCTCTAGGGCGGGATACGCAGTATTTT
>TRBD2|TRBV3-1/TRBV3-2|-|TRBJ2-7
CASSQSGRASEQYF
TGTGCCAGCAGCCAGAGCGGGAGGGCCAGTGAGCAGTACTTC
>-|TRBV3-1/TRBV3-2|-|TRBJ2-1
CASSQAPFRLDNEQFF
TGTGCCAGCAGCCAAGCCCCATTCCGACTTGACAATGAGCAGTTCTTC
>-|TRBV6-5|-|TRBJ1-1
CASSGRLNTEAFF
TGTGCCAGCAGCGGGCGGTTGAACACTGAAGCTTTCTTT
>-|TRBV5-1|few|TRBJ1-1
CASRATGNTEAFF
TGCGCCAGCAGGGCGACAGGGAACACTGAAGCTTTCTTT
>-|TRBV7-2|-|TRBJ1-2
CASKPAGIYGYTF
TGTGCCAGCAAGCCGGCGGGGATCTATGGCTACACCTTC
>-|TRBV4-2|-|TRBJ2-6
CASSQRKTQAGANVLTF
TGTGCCAGCAGCCAACGAAAAACGCAGGCTGGGGCCAACGTCCTGACTTTC
>-|TRBV24-1|-|TRBJ2-2
CATSDLRSFGELFF
TGTGCCACCAGTGATTTAAGGTCCTTCGGGGAGCTGTTTTTT
>-|TRBV19|-|TRBJ1-5
CASRTSPVQPQHF
TGTGCCAGCCGGACATCCCCGGTTCAGCCCCAGCATTTT
>TRBD1|TRBV3-1/TRBV3-2|-|TRBJ2-3
CASSPDRVGTDTQYF
TGTGCCAGCAGCCCGGACAGGGTTGGCACAGATACGCAGTATTTT
>TRBD2|TRBV6-2/TRBV6-3|-|TRBJ2-1
CASSFDMGLAGQSSYNEQFF
TGTGCCAGCAGTTTCGATATGGGACTAGCGGGCCAAAGCTCCTACAATGAGCAGTTCTTC
>-|TRBV14|once|TRBJ1-6
CASSQEGRRNSPLHF
TGTGCCAGCAGCCAAGAGGGGCGGCGAAATTCACCCCTCCACTTT
>-|TRBV3-1/TRBV3-2|-|TRBJ2-7
CASSRDFIYEQYF
TGTGCCAGCAGCCGGGACTTCATCTACGAGCAGTACTTC
>TRBD1|TRBV19|-|TRBJ1-1
CASSMRGQAPMNTEAFF
TGTGCCAGTAGTATGAGGGGACAGGCACCAATGAACACTGAAGCTTTCTTT
>-|TRBV19|-|TRBJ1-6
CASSSTGKNSPLHF
TGTGCCAGTAGTTCGACAGGAAAAAATTCACCCCTCCACTTT
>TRBD2|TRBV4-1|few|TRBJ2-3
CASSQEVGLAGVDTQYF
TGCGCCAGCAGCCAAGAAGTGGGACTAGCGGGAGTGGATACGCAGTATTTT
>-|TRBV28|-|TRBJ2-6
CASSSSGSGANVLTF
TGTGCCAGCAGTTCGTCAGGGAGTGGGGCCAACGTCCTGACTTTC
>-|TRBV9|-|TRBJ1-1
CASSGKGVFTEAFF
TGTGCCAGCAGCGGGAAAGGGGTATTCACTGAAGCTTTCTTT
>TRBD1|TRBV5-1|-|TRBJ2-2
CASSRQGAGGELFF
TGCGCCAGCAGCCGACAGGGGGCGGGCGGGGAGCTGTTTTTT